Presented here are 22 T cell receptor beta chains from one specimen sequenced in a study of T cell repertoires in cytomegalovirus infection. Each CDR3 protein gets one entry after TCRdb re-called the reads with MiXCR. The profile shows 150,000 to 200,000 distinct CDR3 sequences, roughly 15% of them singletons. Sequencing was performed on CD8+ T cells from PBMCs. The receptors were sampled from a human donor in good health (CMV status not recorded). Some clones in this sample may be carry-over from other donors' samples.

This clonotype was observed at least ten times. J is TRBJ2-5 and V is TRBV5-5, with D unresolved. CDR1 is SGHKS, CDR2 YYEKEE, per germline (reference sequence). Trimming cost V 0 bases and J 1 base, with 7 bases left between them. The CDR3 covers 14 residues. The CDR3 DNA reads TGTGCCAGCAGCTTGGAAGTCATCCAAGAGACCCAGTACTTC. This gives the protein CASSLEVIQETQYF.

This chain uses TRBV6-2 or TRBV6-3 with TRBJ2-1; 8 bases fit TRBD2. The V gene end was trimmed by 0 bases and the J gene end by 4 bases; junction bases not matched to a gene: 5. CDR1 is MNHEY, CDR2 SVGEGT, per germline. The CDR3 is 16 amino acids. The CDR3 here is CASSYSRREGYNEQFF. The CDR3 DNA reads TGTGCCAGCAGTTACTCGCGACGGGAGGGGTACAATGAGCAGTTCTTC.

In its sample, this clonotype was seen many times. The genes are TRBV7-6 and TRBJ2-1; D unclear. This CDR3 has 13 amino acids. V lost 3 bases to trimming and J lost 0 bases, with 3 bases between them. CDR1 is SGHVS, CDR2 FNYEAQ, per germline. The CDR3 bases are TGTGCCAGCAGCTTCAGCTCCTACAATGAGCAGTTCTTC. It specifies CASSFSSYNEQFF.

The chain couples TRBV7-2 to TRBJ2-3; weak D call: TRBD1 (5 bases). The V end lost 2 bases, the J end lost 4 bases, and 22 bases lay between the germline ends. This CDR3 region has 18 residues. Germline lookup yields CDR1 SGHTA and CDR2 FQGNSA. CDR3 region: CASSLRLRRTKGADTQYF. CDR3 bases: TGTGCCAGCAGCTTAAGGCTCCGGCGGACCAAAGGGGCAGATACGCAGTATTTT.

This rearrangement joins TRBV6-6 to TRBJ2-1; 9 bases are a match to TRBD1. The CDR3 is made up of 16 amino acids. Germline lookup yields CDR1 MNHNY and CDR2 SVGAGI (reference sequence). The V gene end was trimmed by 4 bases and the J gene end by 5 bases; junction bases not matched to a gene: 9. CDR3 in amino acids: CASSFSRDRVNNEQFF. The DNA for the CDR3 is TGTGCCAGCAGTTTTTCCCGGGACAGGGTAAACAATGAGCAGTTCTTC.

This clonotype came up a few times. The rearrangement joins TRBV5-1 to TRBJ2-1; 10 positions agree with TRBD2. V gave up 4 bases and J gave up 3 bases; unmatched junction bases: 4. The CDR3 has 15 residues. Germline lookup yields CDR1 SGHRS and CDR2 YFSETQ. The chain's CDR3 is CASSSEREGYNEQFF. CDR3 DNA: TGCGCCAGCAGCAGCGAGCGGGAGGGCTACAATGAGCAGTTCTTC.

This chain uses TRBV27 with TRBJ2-1; TRBD2 aligns across 7 bases. This CDR3 region has 14 residues. V lost 2 bases to trimming and J lost 3 bases; unmatched junction nucleotides: 1. Germline V gene lookup returns CDR1 MNHEY and CDR2 SMNVEV (reference sequence). For the CDR3, the DNA is TGTGCCAGCAGTTTAAGCGGGAACTACAATGAGCAGTTCTTC. Amino acids: CASSLSGNYNEQFF.

This chain joins TRBV6-5 and TRBJ2-7, with D perhaps TRBD2 (6 bases). Between the trimmed V and J ends, which lost 5 bases and 3 bases, there was a span of 11 bases. The CDR3 totals 13 residues. Germline CDR1 and CDR2: MNHEY and SVGAGI. CDR3 sequence reads: CASSVGGGYEQYF. The CDR3 nucleotides read TGTGCCAGCAGTGTTGGGGGAGGCTACGAGCAGTACTTC.

The table lists this clonotype with a few counts. The rearrangement uses TRBV5-5 and TRBJ1-1, with a weak D call TRBD1 (5 bases). The germline V and J ends were trimmed by 0 bases and 7 bases, with 16 bases remaining between them. The CDR3 sequence is 15 residues long. Germline-derived CDR1 and CDR2 are SGHKS and YYEKEE (reference sequence). CDR3 protein: CASSLVQGPSNEAFF. In nucleotides, the CDR3 is TGTGCCAGCAGCTTGGTCCAGGGACCCTCGAATGAAGCTTTCTTT.

This clonotype has a handful of counts. J is TRBJ2-7 and V is TRBV6-2 or TRBV6-3, with D maybe TRBD2 (5 bases). From germline, CDR1 is MNHEY and CDR2 SVGEGT. Trimming removed 7 bases from V and 5 bases from J, with 12 bases in between. The CDR3 is 12 amino acids. CDR3 in amino acids: CASNPGSHEQYF. CDR3 bases: TGTGCCAGCAATCCGGGGTCCCACGAGCAGTACTTC.

The sample holds many counts of this clonotype. The chain has TRBV7-2 and TRBJ1-2; D is possibly TRBD1 (6 bases). Per the germline V gene, CDR1 is SGHTA and CDR2 is FQGNSA. There are 14 residues in the CDR3. Trimming stripped 5 bases from V and 5 bases from J, with 15 bases between. The CDR3 loop is CASSPYGQLYGYTF. The CDR3 nucleotides are TGTGCCAGCAGCCCATATGGACAGTTGTATGGCTACACCTTC. Based on the CDR3 plus reference TRBV7-2 and TRBJ1-2, the full variable domain is GAGVSQSPSNKVTEKGKDVELRCDPISGHTALYWYRQSLGQGLEFLIYFQGNSAPDKSGLPSDRFSAERTGGSVSTLTIQRTQQEDSAVYLCASSPYGQLYGYTFGSGTRLTVV.

The chain links TRBV14 to TRBJ2-7; 9 bases map to TRBD1. Germline assignment: CDR1 SGHDN and CDR2 FVKESK. The CDR3 has 15 amino acids. V lost 0 bases and J lost 4; bases outside the gene matches: 4. The CDR3 DNA reads as TGTGCCAGCAGCCAAGAACAGGGGGCGGGTTACGAGCAGTACTTC. It translates to CASSQEQGAGYEQYF.

J is TRBJ1-2 and V is TRBV23-1; no firm D call. TRBV23-1 is placed among ORFs of uncertain function. The CDR3 spans 15 residues. Trimming took off 4 bases at V and 4 bases at J, with 16 bases between the two ends. CDR3 sequence reads: CASSLWVRAAYGYTF. The CDR3 DNA follows: TGCGCCAGCAGTCTCTGGGTCCGGGCGGCCTATGGCTACACCTTC.

V usage is TRBV10-2 and J usage is TRBJ2-1; 9 bases line up with TRBD1. Germline-derived CDR1 and CDR2 are WSHSY and SAAADI. V was clipped by 6 bases and J by 8 bases; unmatched bases: 17. The CDR3 runs to 17 residues. The CDR3 is CASSISGQGFLGHEQFF. CDR3 nucleotides: TGCGCCAGCAGCATCTCGGGACAGGGCTTTCTGGGACATGAGCAGTTCTTC.

The chain uses TRBV9 and TRBJ2-7, with D possibly being TRBD1 (5 bases). V lost 4 bases, J lost 1 base, and 18 bases lay in between. This CDR3 has 16 amino acids. In germline, CDR1 is SGDLS, CDR2 YYNGEE. The CDR3 DNA sequence: TGTGCCAGCAGCACCTACGACAGCGTTCCGTCCTACGAGCAGTACTTC. Its protein product is CASSTYDSVPSYEQYF.

This clonotype was counted once. One junction end disagrees with the germline gene, perhaps due to a read error. The chain recombines TRBV7-8 with TRBJ2-3; possible D gene TRBD1, 5 bases. Germline CDR1 is SGHVS and CDR2 is FQNEAQ. The CDR3 has 20 amino acids. The CDR3 loop is CTSSFPSGQGGGSSTDTQYF. Written as DNA, the CDR3 is TGTACCAGCAGCTTCCCCTCAGGGCAGGGCGGCGGCTCTAGCACAGATACGCAGTATTTT.

A remark on this clonotype: Germline and junction disagree at one end, which may indicate a read error. The V and J genes are TRBV28 and TRBJ2-2; D unclear. The germline gives CDR1 MDHEN, CDR2 SYDVKM. This CDR3 is 12 amino acids long. In nucleotides, the CDR3 is TGTGACAGCAGAGTTCACACCGGGGAGCTGTTTTTT. Protein sequence: CDSRVHTGELFF.

V gene TRBV28 combines with J gene TRBJ2-5; 11 positions match TRBD1. This CDR3 region has 14 residues. J lost 5 bases, V lost 5 bases, and 4 bases had no gene match. Germline V lookup: CDR1 MDHEN, CDR2 SYDVKM. The CDR3 sequence is CASSRTGGSETQYF. DNA of the CDR3: TGTGCCAGCAGTCGGACAGGGGGCTCTGAGACCCAGTACTTC.

The rearrangement joins TRBV20-1 to TRBJ2-1; D unclear. Germline assignment: CDR1 DFQATT and CDR2 SNEGSKA (reference sequence). CDR3 length equals 12 residues. The V end was cut by 0 bases, the J end by 5 bases, with 5 bases between. This CDR3 is CSARDLDNEQFF. The CDR3 nucleotides read TGCAGTGCTAGAGATCTGGACAATGAGCAGTTCTTC.

The V call is TRBV18, the J call TRBJ2-5, with 8 nucleotides matching TRBD2. Germline assignment: CDR1 KGHSH and CDR2 LQKENI. Trimming cost V 1 base and J 3 bases; bases outside gene matches: 7. The length of the CDR3 is 16 residues. CDR3 residues: CASSPLRAGGEETQYF. CDR3 nucleotides: TGTGCCAGCTCACCACTGAGGGCGGGAGGAGAAGAGACCCAGTACTTC. Full variable domain (remainder filled in from reference TRBV18 and TRBJ2-5): NAGVMQNPRHLVRRRGQEARLRCSPMKGHSHVYWYRQLPEEGLKFMVYLQKENIIDESGMPKERFSAEFPKEGPSILRIQQVVRGDSAAYFCASSPLRAGGEETQYFGPGTRLLVL.

This clonotype occurred many times. The V call is TRBV7-6, the J call TRBJ1-6; 10 bases match TRBD1. V dropped 4 bases and J dropped 9; count of bases not matched to a gene: 3. Germline assignment: CDR1 SGHVS and CDR2 FNYEAQ. The CDR3 runs 14 residues. CDR3 nucleotides: TGTGCCAGCAGCTCTGACAGGGGGCTTTCACCCCTCCACTTT. This sequence encodes CASSSDRGLSPLHF.

This clonotype was picked up one time. The V call is TRBV7-3, the J call TRBJ2-1; TRBD2 might be the D (6 bases). With 5 bases removed from V and 7 bases from J, the gap between germline ends came to 21 bases. CDR1 and CDR2 from the germline V gene are SGHTA and FQGTGA. The CDR3 extends over 16 amino acids. CDR3 amino acids: CASSPSTSRRTNEQFF. CDR3 sequence (DNA): TGTGCCAGCAGCCCCTCAACTAGCAGGAGGACGAATGAGCAGTTCTTC.